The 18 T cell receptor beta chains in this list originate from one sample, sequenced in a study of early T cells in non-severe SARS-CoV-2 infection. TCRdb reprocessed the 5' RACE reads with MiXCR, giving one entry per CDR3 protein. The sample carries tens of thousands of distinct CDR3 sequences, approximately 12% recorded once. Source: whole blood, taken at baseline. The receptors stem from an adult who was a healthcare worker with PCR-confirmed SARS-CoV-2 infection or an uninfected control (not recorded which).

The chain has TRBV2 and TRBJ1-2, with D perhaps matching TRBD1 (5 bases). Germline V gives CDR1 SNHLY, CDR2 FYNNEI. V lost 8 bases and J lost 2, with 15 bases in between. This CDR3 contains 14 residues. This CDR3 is CASAGLRGNYGYTF. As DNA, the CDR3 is TGTGCCAGCGCCGGGCTTCGGGGGAACTATGGCTACACCTTC.

In DNA, the CDR3 is TGTGCCAGCAGCTTAGGGGACGTCCTCTCTGGAAACACCATATATTTT. This encodes CASSLGDVLSGNTIYF. The gene calls are TRBV7-9 and TRBJ1-3; weak D call: TRBD1 (5 bases). CDR1 SEHNR and CDR2 FQNEAQ come from the germline V gene (reference sequence). V was trimmed by 1 base and J by 0 bases, leaving 10 bases between them. This CDR3 is built from 16 residues.

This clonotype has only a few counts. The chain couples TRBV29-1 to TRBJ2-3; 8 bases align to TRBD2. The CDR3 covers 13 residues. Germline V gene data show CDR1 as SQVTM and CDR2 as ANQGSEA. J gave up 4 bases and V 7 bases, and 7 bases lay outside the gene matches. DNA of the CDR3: TGCAGCGCGGTGGCGGGAGGTGCAGATACGCAGTATTTT. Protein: CSAVAGGADTQYF.

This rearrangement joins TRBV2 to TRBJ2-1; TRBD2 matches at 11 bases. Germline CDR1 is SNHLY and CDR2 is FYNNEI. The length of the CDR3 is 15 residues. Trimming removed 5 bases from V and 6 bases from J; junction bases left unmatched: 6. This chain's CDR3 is CASSSGLAAFNEQFF. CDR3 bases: TGTGCCAGCAGTTCGGGACTAGCGGCATTCAATGAGCAGTTCTTC. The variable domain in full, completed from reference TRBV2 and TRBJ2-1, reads EPEVTQTPSHQVTQMGQEVILRCVPISNHLYFYWYRQILGQKVEFLVSFYNNEISEKSEIFDDQFSVERPDGSNFTLKIRSTKLEDSAMYFCASSSGLAAFNEQFFGPGTRLTVL.

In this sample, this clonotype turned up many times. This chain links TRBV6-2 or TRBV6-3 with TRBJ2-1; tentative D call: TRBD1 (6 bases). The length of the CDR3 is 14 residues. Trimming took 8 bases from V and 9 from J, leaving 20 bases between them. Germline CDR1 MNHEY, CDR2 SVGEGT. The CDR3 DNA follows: TGTGCCAGCTCCGGGAAAGGGGGAATCGGTGAGCAGTTCTTC. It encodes CASSGKGGIGEQFF.

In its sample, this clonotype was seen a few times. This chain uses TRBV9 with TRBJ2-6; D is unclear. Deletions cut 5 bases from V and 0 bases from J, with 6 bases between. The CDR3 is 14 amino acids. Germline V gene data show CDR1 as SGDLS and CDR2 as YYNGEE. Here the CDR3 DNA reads TGTGCCAGCAGTTATGGCTCTGGGGCCAACGTCCTGACTTTC. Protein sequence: CASSYGSGANVLTF.

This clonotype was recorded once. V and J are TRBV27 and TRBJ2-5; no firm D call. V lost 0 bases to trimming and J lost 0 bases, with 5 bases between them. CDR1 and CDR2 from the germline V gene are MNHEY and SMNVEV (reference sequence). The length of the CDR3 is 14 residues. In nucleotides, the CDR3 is TGTGCCAGCAGTTTATCAGAGTACCAAGAGACCCAGTACTTC. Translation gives CASSLSEYQETQYF.

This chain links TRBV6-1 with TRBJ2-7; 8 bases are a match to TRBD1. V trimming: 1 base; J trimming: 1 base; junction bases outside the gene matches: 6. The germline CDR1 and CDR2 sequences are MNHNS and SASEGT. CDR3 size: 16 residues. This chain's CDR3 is CASSEVRTGNSYEQYF. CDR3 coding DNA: TGTGCCAGCAGTGAAGTTCGGACAGGGAATTCCTACGAGCAGTACTTC.

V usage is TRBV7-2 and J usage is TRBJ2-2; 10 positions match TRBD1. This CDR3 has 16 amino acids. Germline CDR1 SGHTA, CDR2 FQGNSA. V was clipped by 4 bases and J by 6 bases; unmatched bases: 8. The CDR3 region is CASSSSRDRGAGELFF. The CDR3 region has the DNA TGTGCCAGCAGCTCTTCCCGGGACAGGGGTGCCGGGGAGCTGTTTTTT.

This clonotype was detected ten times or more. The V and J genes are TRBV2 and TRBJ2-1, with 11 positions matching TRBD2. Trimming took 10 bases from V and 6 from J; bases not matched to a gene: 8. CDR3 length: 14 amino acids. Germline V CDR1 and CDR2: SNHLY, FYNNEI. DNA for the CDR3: TGTGCCATTCCGACTAGCGGGGACCTCAATGAGCAGTTCTTC. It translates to CAIPTSGDLNEQFF.

The CDR3 sequence: CASSLLSAGGHSYGYTF. For the CDR3, the DNA is TGCGCCAGCAGCCTACTATCCGCAGGGGGCCACTCCTATGGCTACACCTTC. The chain employs TRBV5-1 and TRBJ1-2, with 8 nucleotides matching TRBD1. CDR3 size: 17 residues. The germline V gene encodes CDR1 SGHRS and CDR2 YFSETQ. After removal of 4 bases from V and 4 bases from J, the junction contained 15 bases not matched to a gene.

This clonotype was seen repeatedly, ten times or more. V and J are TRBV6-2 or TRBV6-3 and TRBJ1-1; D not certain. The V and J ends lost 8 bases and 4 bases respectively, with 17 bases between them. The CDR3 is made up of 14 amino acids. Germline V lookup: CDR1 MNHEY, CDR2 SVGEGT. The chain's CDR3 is CASRFPEDSTEAFF. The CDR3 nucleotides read TGTGCCAGCCGGTTCCCAGAGGACTCCACTGAAGCTTTCTTT.

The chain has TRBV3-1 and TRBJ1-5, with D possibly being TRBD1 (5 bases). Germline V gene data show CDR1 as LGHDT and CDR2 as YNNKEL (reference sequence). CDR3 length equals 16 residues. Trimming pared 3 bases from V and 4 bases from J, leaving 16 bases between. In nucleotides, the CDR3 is TGTGCCAGCAGCCAGGGACTTGACAGACTTAATCAGCCCCAGCATTTT. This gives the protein CASSQGLDRLNQPQHF. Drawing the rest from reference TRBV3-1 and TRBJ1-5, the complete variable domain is DTAVSQTPKYLVTQMGNDKSIKCEQNLGHDTMYWYKQDSKKFLKIMFSYNNKELIINETVPNRFSPKSPDKAHLNLHINSLELGDSAVYFCASSQGLDRLNQPQHFGDGTRLSIL.

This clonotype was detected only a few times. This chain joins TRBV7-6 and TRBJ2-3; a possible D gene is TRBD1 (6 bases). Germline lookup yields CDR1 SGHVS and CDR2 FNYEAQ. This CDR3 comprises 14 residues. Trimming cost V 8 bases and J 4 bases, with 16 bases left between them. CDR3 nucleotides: TGTGCCAGCTCCGAGGGGGTACTGTCAGATACGCAGTATTTT. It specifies CASSEGVLSDTQYF.

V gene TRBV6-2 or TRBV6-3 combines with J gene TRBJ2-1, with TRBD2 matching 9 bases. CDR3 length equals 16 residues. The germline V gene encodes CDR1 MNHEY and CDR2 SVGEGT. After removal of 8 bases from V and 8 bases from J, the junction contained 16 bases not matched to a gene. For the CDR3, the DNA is TGTGCCAGCGCCGACTTGGCTAGCGGGAAATGGGATGAGCAGTTCTTC. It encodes CASADLASGKWDEQFF.

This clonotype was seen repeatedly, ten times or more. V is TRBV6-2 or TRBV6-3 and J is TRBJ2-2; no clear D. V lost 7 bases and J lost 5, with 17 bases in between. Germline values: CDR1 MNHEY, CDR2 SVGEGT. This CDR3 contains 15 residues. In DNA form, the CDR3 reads TGTGCCAGCACTTTGGGCATAGGCCTGACCGGGGAGCTGTTTTTT. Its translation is CASTLGIGLTGELFF.

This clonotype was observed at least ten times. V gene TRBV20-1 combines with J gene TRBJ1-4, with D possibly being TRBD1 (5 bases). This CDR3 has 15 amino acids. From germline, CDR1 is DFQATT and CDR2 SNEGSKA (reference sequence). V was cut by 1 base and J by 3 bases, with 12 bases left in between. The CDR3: CSARAGGAANEKLFF. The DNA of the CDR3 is TGCAGTGCTAGAGCCGGCGGGGCTGCTAATGAAAAACTGTTTTTT.

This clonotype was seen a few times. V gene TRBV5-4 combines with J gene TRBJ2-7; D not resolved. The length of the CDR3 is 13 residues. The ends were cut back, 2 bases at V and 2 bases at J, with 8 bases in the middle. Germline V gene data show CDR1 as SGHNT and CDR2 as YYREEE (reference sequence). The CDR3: CASSLDTTYEQYF. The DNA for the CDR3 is TGTGCCAGCAGCTTAGATACTACCTACGAGCAGTACTTC.